The clone carrying this T cell receptor beta chain showed up just a few times. What it recognizes is unknown. This specimen belongs to a study of beta chain features in type 1 diabetes. Study-level information: Similarity in age, gender and cell yields was seen between patients and healthy donors.

Study observations and caveats: cDNA-based reads could over-represent cells with high TCR expression. Researchers report that Type 1 diabetes patients had moderately but significantly shorter TCRB CDR3s across all four CD4+ subsets. Still unanswered here is whether HLA type influences TCRB rearrangement.

CDR1 is LNHNV and CDR2 is YYDKDF in the germline V gene (reference sequence). The V end was cut by 8 bases, the J end by 3 bases, with 13 bases between. The CDR3 sequence is 14 residues long. Reverse transcription of all isolated RNA meant that expressed TCRB transcripts were sequenced. Data came from immunoSEQ multiplex PCR; TCRdb stores just in-frame clones and leaves some out. The data show under 350,000 clones, approximately 25% seen once. The sequencing sample was made of naive CD4+ T cells from blood. The TCR originated in a woman aged 30 to 39 with type 1 diabetes. The gene calls are TRBV15 and TRBJ2-2; perhaps TRBD1 as D (7 bases). The CDR3 DNA follows: TGTGCCACCGAGACAGGGAGGCACACCGGGGAGCTGTTTTTT. It specifies CATETGRHTGELFF.